The source of this T cell receptor (beta chain) is a study of neurological immune-mediated disorders. Study findings and constraints: Expansion of TCR clones was greatest in HTLV-1-associated myelopathy and smallest in multiple sclerosis, where it fell below that of healthy controls.

Sample time point: longitudinal time-point 2. Blood bank volunteers in Maryland, USA, served as healthy controls. CDR1 and CDR2 from the germline V gene are MGHDK and SYGVNS. Trimming removed 5 bases at V and 5 bases at J, with 16 bases between. This CDR3 has 14 residues. This clonotype was seen ten or more times. What it recognizes is unknown. The cDNA was generated through 5'RACE incorporating 10-nucleotide random UMIs. One entry per CDR3 protein, called by TCRdb with MiXCR from the 5' RACE reads. The data show tens of thousands of distinct CDR3 sequences, about 8.9% seen once. The sequencing sample was made of PBMCs. The chain has TRBV25-1 and TRBJ2-7; no reliable D call. This TCR was sampled from a man aged 30 to 45 in good health. The CDR3 protein is CASSPEPAIDEQYF. For the CDR3, the DNA is TGTGCCAGCAGTCCGGAGCCGGCGATTGACGAGCAGTACTTC.